These 11 T cell receptor beta chains originate from one sample sequenced in a study of T cells expressing NK-cell markers. Using the 5' RACE reads, TCRdb records one entry per CDR3 protein without DNA. Recorded for this sample: about 380,000 distinct CDR3 sequences. The sequenced sample was blood T cells: a sorted CD56 or NKG2C T cell subset, CD4+ or CD8+ T cells, or bulk PBMC T cells (not recorded which). The receptor source for this set is a man aged 18-69 years in good health.

The chain carries TRBV7-6 and TRBJ1-1; TCRdb proposes TRBD1, but this gene call is untestable without DNA. Germline V gene sequence: CDR1 SGHVS, CDR2 FNYEAQ. This CDR3 spans 13 amino acids. The CDR3 loop reads CASSFGPANEAFF.

The chain recombines TRBV20-1 with TRBJ1-5. CDR1 is DFQATT, CDR2 SNEGSKA, per germline (reference sequence). The CDR3 runs to 13 residues. This CDR3 reads CSARRPQPQPQHF.

The chain combines TRBV5-1 with TRBJ1-2; the D call from TCRdb, TRBD1, cannot be confirmed without DNA. The CDR3 runs 13 residues. CDR1 and CDR2 from the germline V gene are SGHRS and YFSETQ. The CDR3: CASSRQAGRGYTF. Full variable domain (rest looked up from reference TRBV5-1 and TRBJ1-2): KAGVTQTPRYLIKTRGQQVTLSCSPISGHRSVSWYQQTPGQGLQFLFEYFSETQRNKGNFPGRFSGRQFSNSRSEMNVSTLELGDSALYLCASSRQAGRGYTFGSGTRLTVV.

V is TRBV7-2 and J is TRBJ2-3; TCRdb lists TRBD2, though no DNA is available to test this call. This CDR3 region has 16 residues. Germline V gene lookup returns CDR1 SGHTA and CDR2 FQGNSA. CDR3: CASSLGFVAGRDTQYF.

The chain combines TRBV23-1 with TRBJ2-1. TRBV23-1 is an open reading frame, and its role is uncertain. The CDR3 extends over 11 amino acids. The CDR3 loop reads CASSSCNEQFF.

This chain links TRBV28 with TRBJ1-1. The CDR3 has 15 residues. Germline V gene sequence: CDR1 MDHEN, CDR2 SYDVKM. The CDR3 protein is CASSSGNRGRVGAFF.

The J gene is TRBJ2-7, the V gene TRBV20-1; without DNA, the TCRdb call of TRBD1 cannot be checked. Germline V gene data show CDR1 as DFQATT and CDR2 as SNEGSKA (reference sequence). This CDR3 is 15 amino acids long. CDR3 loop: CSASPPFGTGAEQYF.

The rearrangement uses TRBV2 and TRBJ2-3; the D call from TCRdb, TRBD1, cannot be confirmed without DNA. This CDR3 comprises 17 residues. Germline loops: CDR1 SNHLY, CDR2 FYNNEI. CDR3 loop: CASSEAEGGLGTDTQYF. The whole variable domain, filled in from reference TRBV2 and TRBJ2-3, reads EPEVTQTPSHQVTQMGQEVILRCVPISNHLYFYWYRQILGQKVEFLVSFYNNEISEKSEIFDDQFSVERPDGSNFTLKIRSTKLEDSAMYFCASSEAEGGLGTDTQYFGPGTRLTVL.

This chain uses TRBV12-5 with TRBJ2-3; the D call of TRBD1 rests on TCRdb alone, since no DNA is present to check it. The CDR3 is made up of 16 amino acids. CDR1 and CDR2 (germline): LGHNT, FRNRAP. CDR3 protein: CASATSRQGAADTQYF.

V usage is TRBV7-6 and J usage is TRBJ1-5; TCRdb's assignment of TRBD1 cannot be checked, as there is no DNA. The V gene's germline CDR1 is SGHVS and CDR2 FNYEAQ. The CDR3 spans 15 residues. The CDR3 here is CASSPGRGGGQPQHF.

The chain carries TRBV2 and TRBJ2-7; there is no DNA to check the TCRdb D call of TRBD1. The CDR3 runs 19 residues. The germline CDR1 and CDR2 sequences are SNHLY and FYNNEI. This CDR3 reads CASRPIAPSRGGVSYEQYF. The variable domain in full, with the rest retrieved from reference TRBV2 and TRBJ2-7, is EPEVTQTPSHQVTQMGQEVILRCVPISNHLYFYWYRQILGQKVEFLVSFYNNEISEKSEIFDDQFSVERPDGSNFTLKIRSTKLEDSAMYFCASRPIAPSRGGVSYEQYFGPGTRLTVT.